Included here is one TCR beta chain sequence, with context. Its target is unknown. These data come from a study of T-cell memory formation after mild COVID-19. Study-level results: Whether day 37 second-wave clones are SARS-CoV-2-specific was not confirmed.

TCRdb used MiXCR to reprocess the 5' RACE reads, holding one entry per CDR3 protein. Here the sample spans around 260,000 distinct CDR3 sequences, under 20% being singletons. Germline V gene data show CDR1 as LGHDT and CDR2 as YNNKEL (reference sequence). The ends were cut back, 3 bases at V and 4 bases at J, with 6 bases in the middle. The CDR3 is 12 residues long. The chain combines TRBV3-1 with TRBJ1-1, with D hard to call. The specimen was PBMCs or a T cell subset sorted from them (not recorded which). This TCR came from a man between 18 and 29 years old who had mild COVID-19 (a few samples of this study predate the infection). Cell type and time point are not known. CDR3 in amino acids: CASSHVGTEAFF. DNA of the CDR3: TGTGCCAGCAGCCATGTGGGCACTGAAGCTTTCTTT.